This T cell receptor beta chain appears in the sequencing data of a study of blood T cell repertoires in COVID-19. CDR1 and CDR2 from the germline V gene are SGHTA and FQGNSA. Between the trimmed V and J ends, which lost 6 bases and 7 bases, there was a span of 12 bases. The CDR3 length is 12 residues. As originally analysed: Amplification of reference gene primers was used by the study to estimate nucleated cell counts. Measured with immunoSEQ multiplex PCR; TCRdb has only the in-frame clones, and not every one. That table gives V, J and clone size, and the DNA gave D and trimming. The data hold around 87,000 clones, with approximately 77% observed a single time.

This receptor was taken from an elderly woman with acute or convalescent COVID-19. V usage is TRBV7-2 and J usage is TRBJ1-1, with D hard to call. Material: peripheral blood. CDR3 DNA: TGTGCCAGCAGACAAACCTCAGGTGAAGCTTTCTTT. Its translation is CASRQTSGEAFF.